Listed here are 18 T cell receptor beta chains from one sample, sequenced in a study of ipilimumab plus nivolumab after autologous stem cell transplantation (dated by TCRdb to the early 2020s). Library construction relied on the immunoSEQ multiplex PCR assay. As stored in TCRdb, this immuneACCESS dataset retains in-frame rearrangements with V and J assigned. A fraction of the clones does not appear; measured against another copy, unresolved V genes explain less than half of the discrepancy, and the remainder lacks a known reason. This sample holds tens of thousands of clones; about 83% were observed only once. In total, the top ten clones hold roughly 2% of the sample. This sample comprised PBMCs, obtained in a trial of ipilimumab plus nivolumab as post-transplant consolidation. These receptors came from a male donor with diffuse large B-cell lymphoma.

This clone appeared a few times. The rearrangement uses TRBV7-2 and TRBJ1-5, with 8 bases aligning to TRBD1. Per germline, CDR1 SGHTA and CDR2 FQGNSA. This CDR3 region has 15 residues. Germline trimming cut 4 bases from V and 6 bases from J; bases unmatched to any gene: 8. As DNA, the CDR3 is TGTGCCAGCAGCTCCGGACAGGGATGGGCTCAGCCCCAGCATTTT. The encoded protein is CASSSGQGWAQPQHF.

The V call is TRBV29-1, the J call TRBJ2-5; 13 bases line up with TRBD2. Trimming took 3 bases from V and 2 from J; bases not matched to a gene: 6. The CDR3 runs to 16 residues. CDR1 is SQVTM and CDR2 is ANQGSEA in the germline V gene. CDR3 DNA: TGCAGCGTTGAGCTAGGGACTAGCGGGGCACAAGAGACCCAGTACTTC. Translation gives CSVELGTSGAQETQYF.

In DNA form, the CDR3 reads TGTGCCAGTAGTAGAAGCGGGGGGGACTACGAGCAGTACTTC. Its protein is CASSRSGGDYEQYF. This sequence joins TRBV19 and TRBJ2-7, with 10 bases aligning to TRBD2. Per germline, CDR1 LNHDA and CDR2 SQIVND (reference sequence). CDR3 length: 14 residues. The junction had 3 bases not matched to a gene; V was cut back by 4 bases and J by 3 bases.

This clone appeared a single time. The chain carries TRBV27 and TRBJ1-2; 7 bases map to TRBD1. The V gene end was trimmed by 3 bases and the J gene end by 4 bases; junction bases not matched to a gene: 5. The CDR3 runs to 14 residues. Looked up from germline, CDR1 is MNHEY and CDR2 is SMNVEV (reference sequence). The CDR3, as DNA: TGTGCCAGCAGTTTCGGCCAGGGGGGCTATGGCTACACCTTC. It codes for CASSFGQGGYGYTF.

This clone has only a few counts. The rearrangement joins TRBV11-2 to TRBJ1-2, with D perhaps TRBD1 (5 bases). The V end was cut by 4 bases, the J end by 4 bases, with 13 bases between. This CDR3 comprises 14 residues. From germline, CDR1 is SGHAT and CDR2 FQNNGV. CDR3 nucleotide sequence: TGTGCCAGCAGCTCCCGGCGGGGGTTCTATGGCTACACCTTC. Translating gives CASSSRRGFYGYTF.

This clone was detected a few times. The J gene is TRBJ1-1, the V gene TRBV7-8; D is unclear. The length of the CDR3 is 13 residues. Germline CDR1 SGHVS, CDR2 FQNEAQ. V lost 0 bases, J lost 3 bases, and 5 bases lay in between. The CDR3 region has the DNA TGTGCCAGCAGCTTAGCCTTGCACACTGAAGCTTTCTTT. Amino acids: CASSLALHTEAFF.

This chain connects TRBV4-1 to TRBJ1-1; D might be TRBD1 (6 bases). The ends were cut back, 4 bases at V and 4 bases at J, with 25 bases in the middle. CDR1 MGHRA and CDR2 YSYEKL come from the germline V gene. This CDR3 comprises 18 residues. The CDR3 loop reads CASSRTYLGGAMSTEAFF. CDR3 nucleotide sequence: TGCGCCAGCAGCCGGACCTACTTGGGGGGGGCTATGAGCACTGAAGCTTTCTTT.

Concerning this clone: A far larger clone differs by one base, so this is likely a read error. The same CDR3 can be traced to other DNA sequences in this sample. This chain joins TRBV5-1 and TRBJ2-7; the D is unclear. Germline V gene data show CDR1 as SGHRS and CDR2 as YFSETQ. The CDR3 has 16 amino acids. V was trimmed by 0 bases and J by 0 bases, leaving 13 bases between them. CDR3 in amino acids: CASSLAAGPSSYEQYF. Written as DNA, the CDR3 is TGCGCCAGCAGCTTGGCCGCCGGGCCGAGCTCCTACGAGCAGTACTTC.

The CDR3 is CSASRDREYF. The CDR3 bases are TGCAGTGCTAGCCGGGACAGGGAGTACTTC. The chain recombines TRBV20-1 with TRBJ2-7; 9 bases are a match to TRBD1. V lost 3 bases, J lost 11 bases, and 2 bases stayed unmatched. Germline CDR1 reads DFQATT; CDR2 reads SNEGSKA (reference sequence). CDR3 length equals 10 residues.

The CDR3 nucleotides read TGTGCCAGCAGCTTATCGGCAGGGGGTATGCGGGGGCCCTACAATGAGCAGTTCTTC. It codes for CASSLSAGGMRGPYNEQFF. The rearrangement uses TRBV7-6 and TRBJ2-1, with D perhaps given as TRBD1 or TRBD2 (7 bases each). V was trimmed by 2 bases and J by 2 bases, leaving 22 bases between them. The CDR3 length is 19 residues. Per the germline V gene, CDR1 is SGHVS and CDR2 is FNYEAQ.

The J gene is TRBJ1-5, the V gene TRBV6-1; D is unclear. This CDR3 contains 13 residues. CDR1 and CDR2 (germline): MNHNS, SASEGT. The V gene lost 4 bases and the J gene lost 5 bases, with 9 bases spanning the gap. CDR3 sequence: CASSGLWDQPQHF. The CDR3 DNA sequence: TGTGCCAGCAGTGGGCTGTGGGATCAGCCCCAGCATTTT.

J is TRBJ2-7 and V is TRBV7-9, with D maybe TRBD2 (5 bases). The CDR3 totals 14 residues. The V and J ends lost 1 base and 2 bases respectively, with 9 bases between them. Germline V gene lookup returns CDR1 SEHNR and CDR2 FQNEAQ (reference sequence). DNA for the CDR3: TGTGCCAGCAGCTTAGGAGCGGCGACCTACGAGCAGTACTTC. This gives the protein CASSLGAATYEQYF.

This clone was observed a handful of times. The CDR3 nucleotides read TGTGCCAGCAGTACCTCAGGGTGGGATGGCTACACCTTC. The encoded protein is CASSTSGWDGYTF. The chain combines TRBV6-1 with TRBJ1-2; perhaps TRBD1 as D (5 bases). In germline, CDR1 is MNHNS, CDR2 SASEGT. The germline V and J ends were trimmed by 5 bases and 6 bases, with 13 bases remaining between them. The CDR3 is made up of 13 amino acids.

The chain employs TRBV7-2 and TRBJ2-5; TRBD2 matches 11 bases. CDR3 length equals 15 residues. V lost 5 bases to trimming and J lost 5 bases; unmatched junction nucleotides: 7. Germline V CDR1 and CDR2: SGHTA, FQGNSA. The DNA of the CDR3 is TGTGCCAGCAGCGGGGGACTAGCGGCTCTCGAGACCCAGTACTTC. Its translation is CASSGGLAALETQYF.

The V call is TRBV19, the J call TRBJ1-4, with D unclear. In germline, CDR1 is LNHDA, CDR2 SQIVND (reference sequence). The CDR3 sequence is 18 residues long. V lost 3 bases and J 5 bases, leaving 22 bases between the germline ends. CDR3 DNA sequence: TGTGCCAGTAGTATGAATTATGGGTCGGGTCGCCCAAATGAAAAACTGTTTTTT. It yields the protein CASSMNYGSGRPNEKLFF.

The J gene is TRBJ2-1, the V gene TRBV2; 9 bases are shared with TRBD2. Germline CDR1 reads SNHLY; CDR2 reads FYNNEI. V gave up 4 bases and J gave up 8 bases; unmatched junction bases: 9. CDR3 length equals 15 residues. CDR3 DNA sequence: TGTGCCAGCAGTGTGGGCGGGGGGGCCCTTGATGAGCAGTTCTTC. Its protein product is CASSVGGGALDEQFF.

The rearrangement joins TRBV14 to TRBJ1-2; possibly TRBD1 for D (5 bases). The CDR3 runs to 16 residues. Germline V lookup: CDR1 SGHDN, CDR2 FVKESK. V dropped 4 bases and J dropped 7 bases, with 22 bases sitting between them. CDR3 in DNA: TGTGCCAGCAGCCCCTCTTTGGGGCAGGGTGTAAGTGGCTACACCTTC. Its translation is CASSPSLGQGVSGYTF. Supplemented by reference TRBV14 and TRBJ1-2, the full variable domain reads EAGVTQFPSHSVIEKGQTVTLRCDPISGHDNLYWYRRVMGKEIKFLLHFVKESKQDESGMPNNRFLAERTGGTYSTLKVQPAELEDSGVYFCASSPSLGQGVSGYTFGSGTRLTVV.

The V gene is TRBV19, the J gene TRBJ1-2; a possible D gene is TRBD1 (6 bases). Trimming pared 6 bases from V and 2 bases from J, leaving 13 bases between. The CDR3 length is 14 residues. The germline CDR1 and CDR2 sequences are LNHDA and SQIVND (reference sequence). Written as DNA, the CDR3 is TGTGCCAGTAGCGTATGGACAGAAAACTATGGCTACACCTTC. This encodes CASSVWTENYGYTF.